The T cell receptor beta chain described here comes from a study of vaccination and CD4 T cells after COVID-19. V gave up 5 bases and J gave up 0 bases, with 11 bases separating them. The CDR3 extends over 14 amino acids. In germline, CDR1 is ENHRY, CDR2 SYGVKD. This clonotype was seen only once. Its antigen is not known. Time point denoted: late sampling 161 to 241 days after vaccination in three convalescent patients. Regarding treatment: approximately nine-day PBMC culture with coronavirus spike peptide pools or control peptides (ViraFEST assay). With the Oncomine TCR Beta short-read assay, DNA from cultured CD4+ T cells was sequenced. TCRdb re-analysed the PCR reads in MiXCR, keeping a single row per CDR3 protein. The profile shows 21,000 or so distinct CDR3 sequences, over 40% of them singletons.

This clonotype was obtained from a human donor who had recovered from COVID-19. Source: CD4+ T cells from blood, cultured in vitro, taken about 7 months after SARS-CoV-2 vaccination. The chain is built from TRBV10-3 and TRBJ2-7, with TRBD1 as a possible D gene (5 bases). CDR3 DNA: TGTGCCATCAGTCGGACACCCCTCTCCTACGAGCAGTACTTC. This codes for CAISRTPLSYEQYF.